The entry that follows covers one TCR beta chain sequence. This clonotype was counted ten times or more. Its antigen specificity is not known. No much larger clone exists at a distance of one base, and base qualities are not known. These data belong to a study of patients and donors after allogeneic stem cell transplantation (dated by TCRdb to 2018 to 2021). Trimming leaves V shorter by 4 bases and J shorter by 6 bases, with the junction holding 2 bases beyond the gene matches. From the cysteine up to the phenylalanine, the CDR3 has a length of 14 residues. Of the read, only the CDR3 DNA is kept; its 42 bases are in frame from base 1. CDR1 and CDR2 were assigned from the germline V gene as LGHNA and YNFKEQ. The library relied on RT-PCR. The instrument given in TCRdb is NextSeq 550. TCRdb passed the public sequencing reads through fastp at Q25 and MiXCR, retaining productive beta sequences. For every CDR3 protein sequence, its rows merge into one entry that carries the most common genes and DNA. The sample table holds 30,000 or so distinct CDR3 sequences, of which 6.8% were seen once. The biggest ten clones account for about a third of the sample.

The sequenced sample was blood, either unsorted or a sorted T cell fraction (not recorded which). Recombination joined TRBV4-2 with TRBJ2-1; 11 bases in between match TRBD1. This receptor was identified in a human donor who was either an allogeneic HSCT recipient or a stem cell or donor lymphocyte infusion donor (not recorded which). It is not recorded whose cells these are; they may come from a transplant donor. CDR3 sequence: CASSLGQGGNEQFF. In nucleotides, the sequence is TGTGCCAGCAGCCTGGGACAGGGGGGCAATGAGCAGTTCTTC.